Each of the 30 T cell receptor beta chains below was sequenced from the same sample in a study of cytomegalovirus exposure and HLA in healthy donors. Researchers ran the PCR with 60 Vbeta and 13 Jbeta primers. TCRdb keeps only in-frame clones here, not all; method: immunoSEQ multiplex PCR. Of 150,000 to 200,000 clones in the sample, around three quarters were seen once. Sequencing input: PBMCs. The receptors shown here come from a woman in her 30s in good health and CMV-seropositive.

This rearrangement joins TRBV29-1 to TRBJ2-1; perhaps TRBD2 as D (7 bases). This CDR3 contains 15 residues. Germline V gene lookup returns CDR1 SQVTM and CDR2 ANQGSEA. CDR3 in DNA: TGCAGTGAGAAAGGAGGGGGGGACTCCTACAATGAGCAGTTCTTC. This codes for CSEKGGGDSYNEQFF.

V gene TRBV18 combines with J gene TRBJ2-7; D is unresolved. V lost 0 bases and J lost 4, with 10 bases in between. This CDR3 is built from 14 residues. Germline V gives CDR1 KGHSH, CDR2 LQKENI. As DNA, the CDR3 is TGTGCCAGCTCACCACCTAGGAGCCCTTACGAGCAGTACTTC. Residues: CASSPPRSPYEQYF.

The chain employs TRBV30 and TRBJ2-3; 7 nucleotides agree with TRBD2. Germline loops: CDR1 GTSNPN, CDR2 SVGIG (reference sequence). V lost 7 bases, J lost 6 bases, and 7 bases stayed unmatched. There are 12 residues in the CDR3. CDR3 amino acids: CAFGGGTDTQYF. CDR3 DNA sequence: TGTGCCTTTGGGGGGGGTACGGATACGCAGTATTTT. The full variable domain, in which reference TRBV30 and TRBJ2-3 provide the parts outside the CDR3, is SQTIHQWPATLVQPVGSPLSLECTVEGTSNPNLYWYRQAAGRGLQLLFYSVGIGQISSEVPQNLSASRPQDRQFILSSKKLLLSDSGFYLCAFGGGTDTQYFGPGTRLTVL.

This chain uses TRBV7-9 with TRBJ2-5; a weak D match, TRBD2 (5 bases). CDR1 is SEHNR and CDR2 is FQNEAQ in the germline V gene (reference sequence). The germline V and J ends were trimmed by 3 bases and 1 base, with 6 bases remaining between them. The CDR3 runs to 13 residues. CDR3 DNA sequence: TGTGCCAGCAGCTTTGCGGGCCAAGAGACCCAGTACTTC. Translating it yields CASSFAGQETQYF.

This chain joins TRBV15 and TRBJ2-5; the match to TRBD1 covers 8 bases. V lost 4 bases, J lost 2 bases, and 9 bases stayed unmatched. Germline CDR1 LNHNV, CDR2 YYDKDF (reference sequence). This CDR3 contains 16 residues. The CDR3 sequence: CATSKTEDRVQETQYF. The CDR3 nucleotides read TGTGCCACCAGCAAGACGGAGGACAGGGTTCAAGAGACCCAGTACTTC.

The chain joins TRBV7-8 to TRBJ2-7, with TRBD2 matching 7 bases. The CDR3 runs to 14 residues. Germline trimming cut 4 bases from V and 6 bases from J; bases unmatched to any gene: 9. The germline CDR1 and CDR2 sequences are SGHVS and FQNEAQ. The CDR3 nucleotides are TGTGCCAGCAGCTCAGGGACTATCTCGGGCGAGCAGTACTTC. It yields the protein CASSSGTISGEQYF.

The chain has TRBV6-5 and TRBJ1-2, with D possibly matching TRBD1 (6 bases). Germline loops: CDR1 MNHEY, CDR2 SVGAGI. V was trimmed by 3 bases and J by 4 bases, leaving 18 bases between them. The CDR3 has 16 residues. CDR3 sequence: CASSYFMDRNIYGYTF. The CDR3 DNA reads TGTGCCAGCAGTTATTTTATGGACAGAAACATCTATGGCTACACCTTC.

The chain joins TRBV9 to TRBJ2-7; 10 bases map to TRBD1. Germline V gives CDR1 SGDLS, CDR2 YYNGEE. Losses at the gene ends were 0 bases for V and 6 bases for J; bases not matched to a gene: 12. CDR3 length: 17 residues. In nucleotides, the CDR3 is TGTGCCAGCAGCGTAGAGCGACTAGGGACAGGGGCGTCCGAGCAGTACTTC. It is translated as CASSVERLGTGASEQYF.

This chain connects TRBV9 to TRBJ2-2, with 13 bases identical to TRBD2. The junction had 0 bases not matched to a gene; V was cut back by 3 bases and J by 4 bases. Germline assignment: CDR1 SGDLS and CDR2 YYNGEE. The CDR3 spans 15 residues. The CDR3 region is CASSGTSGGTGELFF. The CDR3 bases are TGTGCCAGCAGCGGGACTAGCGGGGGCACCGGGGAGCTGTTTTTT.

V usage is TRBV6-5 and J usage is TRBJ2-5, with 8 bases that match TRBD1. CDR1 MNHEY and CDR2 SVGAGI come from the germline V gene. This CDR3 is built from 14 residues. The V and J ends lost 5 bases and 5 bases, in that order; junction bases with no gene match: 7. The chain's CDR3 is CASSQGAFEETQYF. The DNA of the CDR3 is TGTGCCAGCAGTCAGGGGGCTTTTGAGGAGACCCAGTACTTC.

This clone was counted a single time. The rearrangement joins TRBV2 to TRBJ1-2; D remains ambiguous. Germline V gives CDR1 SNHLY, CDR2 FYNNEI. Trimming removed 4 bases from V and 4 bases from J, with 13 bases in between. The CDR3 extends over 14 amino acids. CDR3 region: CASSGGRSFYGYTF. CDR3 in DNA: TGTGCCAGCAGTGGAGGCCGCTCCTTCTATGGCTACACCTTC.

The rearrangement joins TRBV30 to TRBJ1-1, with D uncertain. The length of the CDR3 is 14 residues. The V gene's germline CDR1 is GTSNPN and CDR2 SVGIG (reference sequence). The V gene lost 4 bases and the J gene lost 1 base, with 13 bases spanning the gap. CDR3: CAWTSGISNTEAFF. The CDR3 DNA follows: TGTGCCTGGACCTCAGGAATATCGAACACTGAAGCTTTCTTT.

This clone was seen more than once but under ten times. CDR3 in DNA: TGTGCCAGCAGTGAGGACAGTCAGTTTGGCTACACCTTC. It is translated as CASSEDSQFGYTF. The chain has TRBV2 and TRBJ1-2; D might be TRBD1 (6 bases). The CDR3 loop spans 13 amino acids. Trimming took off 3 bases at V and 7 bases at J, with 12 bases between the two ends. Germline CDR1 is SNHLY and CDR2 is FYNNEI.

The V gene is TRBV4-1, the J gene TRBJ2-1; perhaps TRBD2 as D (7 bases). The CDR3 has 18 residues. The germline gives CDR1 MGHRA, CDR2 YSYEKL. V was trimmed by 1 base and J by 6 bases, leaving 22 bases between them. CDR3 protein: CASSQVAKGEGLRNEQFF. CDR3 coding DNA: TGCGCCAGCAGCCAAGTAGCTAAGGGGGAGGGCCTTCGCAATGAGCAGTTCTTC.

The rearrangement links TRBV5-1 to TRBJ2-7; 11 nucleotides match TRBD2. The CDR3 length is 17 residues. The V segment lost 2 bases and the J segment 1 base; nucleotides outside the gene matches: 8. Germline V lookup: CDR1 SGHRS, CDR2 YFSETQ. DNA for the CDR3: TGCGCCAGCAGCTTAAGACCAGGGACTAGCGGTTCCTACGAGCAGTACTTC. Its protein is CASSLRPGTSGSYEQYF.

The gene calls are TRBV4-3 and TRBJ1-1; unclear D gene. This CDR3 is 14 amino acids long. CDR1 and CDR2 from the germline V gene are LGHNA and YSLEER. V was shortened by 1 base and J by 6 bases, with 12 bases between the two germline ends. The CDR3 reads CASSQVLGPAEAFF. As DNA, the CDR3 is TGCGCCAGCAGCCAAGTTTTGGGCCCGGCTGAAGCTTTCTTT.

This chain connects TRBV6-1 to TRBJ2-7, with TRBD1 as a possible D gene (5 bases). Between the trimmed V and J ends, which lost 8 bases and 0 bases, there was a span of 14 bases. The germline V gene has CDR1 MNHNS and CDR2 SASEGT. The CDR3 spans 14 residues. The CDR3 loop is CASLIDRFSYEQYF. DNA for the CDR3: TGTGCCAGCCTAATCGACAGATTCTCCTACGAGCAGTACTTC.

The J gene is TRBJ2-6, the V gene TRBV5-1, with D possibly matching TRBD1 (6 bases). Trimming cost V 5 bases and J 0 bases, with 6 bases left between them. Looked up from germline, CDR1 is SGHRS and CDR2 is YFSETQ. The CDR3 runs 14 residues. CDR3 loop: CASRQGSGANVLTF. The CDR3 DNA follows: TGCGCCAGCAGACAGGGCTCTGGGGCCAACGTCCTGACTTTC.

The J gene is TRBJ1-1, the V gene TRBV30, with D uncertain. This CDR3 comprises 14 residues. V was pared by 0 bases and J by 2 bases, with 10 bases between. Germline V gene sequence: CDR1 GTSNPN, CDR2 SVGIG (reference sequence). The CDR3 bases are TGTGCCTGGAGTGTATCCGCACTTAACACTGAAGCTTTCTTT. Residues: CAWSVSALNTEAFF. Together with reference TRBV30 and TRBJ1-1, the CDR3 gives the full variable domain: SQTIHQWPATLVQPVGSPLSLECTVEGTSNPNLYWYRQAAGRGLQLLFYSVGIGQISSEVPQNLSASRPQDRQFILSSKKLLLSDSGFYLCAWSVSALNTEAFFGQGTRLTVV.

The rearrangement links TRBV29-1 to TRBJ2-3; the match to TRBD1 covers 12 bases. CDR1 is SQVTM and CDR2 is ANQGSEA in the germline V gene. This CDR3 has 14 amino acids. The trim removed 7 bases at V and 7 bases at J, leaving 9 bases unmatched. In DNA form, the CDR3 reads TGCAGCGCCACCGGGACAGGGGGCGAAAATACGCAGTATTTT. It yields the protein CSATGTGGENTQYF.

The rearrangement joins TRBV30 to TRBJ2-7; possible D gene TRBD1, 5 bases. Germline lookup yields CDR1 GTSNPN and CDR2 SVGIG (reference sequence). The CDR3 has 12 residues. The ends were cut back, 2 bases at V and 2 bases at J, with 7 bases in the middle. The CDR3 reads CAWSRGAYEQYF. The CDR3 DNA reads as TGTGCCTGGAGTAGGGGTGCCTACGAGCAGTACTTC.

The chain employs TRBV6-5 and TRBJ1-1, with D uncertain. V shed 6 bases and J shed 3 bases, with 11 bases lying between them. Germline lookup yields CDR1 MNHEY and CDR2 SVGAGI. The CDR3 runs to 13 residues. The CDR3: CASRRASYTEAFF. As DNA, the CDR3 is TGTGCCAGCAGGCGTGCTAGCTACACTGAAGCTTTCTTT.

V usage is TRBV10-3 and J usage is TRBJ2-7; D may be TRBD2 (5 bases). CDR1 is ENHRY and CDR2 is SYGVKD in the germline V gene. Between the trimmed V and J ends, which lost 6 bases and 2 bases, there was a span of 11 bases. The CDR3 is 13 residues long. The CDR3 coding sequence is TGTGCCATCAGCCCATTGACTACCTACGAGCAGTACTTC. Translated, it gives CAISPLTTYEQYF.

The chain carries TRBV7-2 and TRBJ1-1; D not certain. The CDR3 consists of 14 residues. The V end was cut by 3 bases, the J end by 8 bases, with 16 bases between. CDR1 and CDR2 from the germline V gene are SGHTA and FQGNSA. CDR3 nucleotide sequence: TGTGCCAGCAGCTTTTTTTCCGCTAACAGCGAAGCTTTCTTT. Amino acid sequence: CASSFFSANSEAFF.

V and J are TRBV25-1 and TRBJ1-2; 12 bases match TRBD1. Unmatched junction bases numbered 15, after V lost 7 bases and J lost 9 bases. The germline V gene encodes CDR1 MGHDK and CDR2 SYGVNS. There are 16 residues in the CDR3. This CDR3 is CASTERGDRGPSSYTF. In nucleotides, the CDR3 is TGTGCCAGCACCGAGAGGGGGGACAGGGGGCCTAGTAGCTACACCTTC.

The chain combines TRBV6-5 with TRBJ2-1, with 7 bases that match TRBD2. V dropped 7 bases and J dropped 1; count of bases not matched to a gene: 7. Looked up from germline, CDR1 is MNHEY and CDR2 is SVGAGI. The CDR3 covers 15 residues. CDR3 sequence: CASTNPRGSYNEQFF. CDR3 nucleotide sequence: TGTGCCAGCACCAACCCGCGGGGGTCCTACAATGAGCAGTTCTTC.

The rearrangement uses TRBV30 and TRBJ1-4, with D possibly matching TRBD1 (5 bases). This CDR3 spans 14 amino acids. The V gene lost 2 bases and the J gene lost 7 bases, with 14 bases spanning the gap. Germline-derived CDR1 and CDR2 are GTSNPN and SVGIG (reference sequence). The CDR3 DNA sequence: TGTGCCTGGAGTTTACGGGGGTGGGGTGAAAAACTGTTTTTT. Its translation: CAWSLRGWGEKLFF.

The chain joins TRBV14 to TRBJ2-2, with 7 positions matching TRBD1. Germline V lookup: CDR1 SGHDN, CDR2 FVKESK. The V gene end was trimmed by 6 bases and the J gene end by 3 bases; junction bases not matched to a gene: 4. The CDR3 totals 14 residues. CDR3 DNA: TGTGCCAGCAGAAGGGGGCTGGACACCGGGGAGCTGTTTTTT. Translating it yields CASRRGLDTGELFF.

CDR3 residues: CASSSRQGKTEAFF. The CDR3 DNA follows: TGTGCCAGCAGTTCACGTCAGGGGAAGACTGAAGCTTTCTTT. V and J are TRBV6-5 and TRBJ1-1, with D perhaps matching TRBD1 (6 bases). This CDR3 region has 14 residues. With 4 bases removed from V and 5 bases from J, the gap between germline ends came to 14 bases. Per germline, CDR1 MNHEY and CDR2 SVGAGI.

The chain carries TRBV7-9 and TRBJ2-1, with 10 bases matching TRBD2. Trimming cost V 0 bases and J 10 bases; bases outside gene matches: 6. Per germline, CDR1 SEHNR and CDR2 FQNEAQ (reference sequence). This CDR3 contains 15 residues. As DNA, the CDR3 is TGTGCCAGCAGCTTAGCCAGCGGGGGGGCCGGGGAGCAGTTCTTC. This sequence encodes CASSLASGGAGEQFF.